These T cell receptor beta chains were read from a single sample in a study of T cells in Graves' hyperthyroidism and ophthalmopathy. MiXCR was run by TCRdb on the multiplex PCR reads, yielding one entry per CDR3 protein. The sample lists some 620,000 distinct CDR3 sequences; 15% to 20% were seen once. The sequenced sample consisted of blood. The source is a woman in her twenties or thirties with Graves' hyperthyroidism. CDR3s include the opening cysteine and the closing phenylalanine or tryptophan. The D gene is left open where the match is weak. The size field is filled for only some rows; it gives once, few, many or a size class.

TRBV27,-,-,TRBJ1-2,TGTGCCAGCCACGGAGACTATGGCTACACCTTC,CASHGDYGYTF
TRBV20-1,TRBD1,few,TRBJ2-3,TGCAGCGGGACCGGACAGGGCGTAGATACGCAGTATTTT,CSGTGQGVDTQYF
TRBV9,TRBD1,-,TRBJ1-2,TGTGCCAGCAGCCTAGGGACAGGGCCTAACTATGGCTACACCTTC,CASSLGTGPNYGYTF
TRBV19,-,few,TRBJ1-5,TGTGCCAGTAGTTTCCAGTTTCAGCCCCAGCATTTT,CASSFQFQPQHF
TRBV19,-,-,TRBJ2-1,TGTGCCAGTAGTATTACTAGGTATGAGCAGTTCTTC,CASSITRYEQFF
TRBV5-1,-,many,TRBJ2-7,TGTGCCAGCAGTCTACAGGGACCCTACGAGCAGTACTTC,CASSLQGPYEQYF
TRBV6-5,TRBD1,-,TRBJ2-2,TGTGCCAGCAGTTACGGACGGACAGGGGGCCGGTTTTGGACCGGGGAGCTGTTTTTT,CASSYGRTGGRFWTGELFF
TRBV12-3/TRBV12-4,-,few,TRBJ1-6,TGTGCCAGCAGCTTAGGGAAGGCGGTAGCCCCCCACTTT,CASSLGKAVAPHF
TRBV5-1,-,-,TRBJ1-1,TGCGCCAGCAGCTTGCTGGGGGGAGAAACTGAAGCTTTCTTT,CASSLLGGETEAFF
TRBV11-2,-,many,TRBJ2-1,TGTGCCAGCAGCTTAGGAAGGCAGGGATACAATGAGCAGTTCTTC,CASSLGRQGYNEQFF
TRBV7-3,TRBD2,-,TRBJ2-3,TGTGCCAGCAGCTTGTACGGGGGGACCGTAGATACGCAGTATTTT,CASSLYGGTVDTQYF
TRBV19,-,-,TRBJ2-1,TGTGCCAGTAACAGGGGCGGGAGTGGCAATGAGCAGTTCTTC,CASNRGGSGNEQFF
TRBV5-4,TRBD1,-,TRBJ2-7,TGTGCCAGCAGCACCGGACAGGCCCGTTCCTCCTACGAGCAGTACTTC,CASSTGQARSSYEQYF
TRBV12-3/TRBV12-4,TRBD1,many,TRBJ1-4,TGTGCCAGCAGTGAGACAGGGAGAAAGGAAAAACTGTTTTTT,CASSETGRKEKLFF
TRBV11-3,-,-,TRBJ2-1,TGTGCCAGCAGCGCCAGACTCAGCGCCGCCTACAATGAGCAGTTCTTC,CASSARLSAAYNEQFF
TRBV29-1,-,many,TRBJ2-5,TGCAGCGCAGCATCTGGCAGTCTAGAGACCCAGTACTTC,CSAASGSLETQYF
TRBV6-1,-,many,TRBJ2-5,TGTGCCAGCAGCCGGACCTCGCGGTACCAAGAGACCCAGTACTTC,CASSRTSRYQETQYF
TRBV4-1,-,-,TRBJ2-1,TGCGCCAGCAGCCAAGATGACGACTATTCCTACAATGAGCAGTTCTTC,CASSQDDDYSYNEQFF
TRBV2,TRBD1,many,TRBJ1-5,TGTGCCAGCTCAGGACAGGTGCGTCAGCCCCAGCATTTT,CASSGQVRQPQHF
TRBV19,-,few,TRBJ2-1,TGTGCCAGTAGTGTCCGGACGATCCGAGTCGATGAGCAGTTCTTC,CASSVRTIRVDEQFF
TRBV20-1,TRBD1,many,TRBJ1-5,TGCAGTGCTCGGGACAGAAGCAATCAGCCCCAGCATTTT,CSARDRSNQPQHF
TRBV7-9,-,few,TRBJ1-5,TGTGCCAGCAGCCCGCGGGGGTCCGATCAGCCCCAGCATTTT,CASSPRGSDQPQHF
TRBV12-3/TRBV12-4,TRBD1,-,TRBJ2-1,TGTGCCAGCAGCCTTTGGACAGGGCATGAGCAGTTCTTC,CASSLWTGHEQFF
TRBV5-5,-,many,TRBJ1-2,TGTGCCAGCAGCGAGATAGGAGGGGATAACTATGGCTACACCTTC,CASSEIGGDNYGYTF
TRBV24-1,TRBD1,few,TRBJ2-7,TGTGCCACCAGTCGAACAGGGGACGAGCAGTACTTC,CATSRTGDEQYF
TRBV20-1,TRBD2,many,TRBJ2-1,TGCAGTGCTGTGCTAGCGGGAGTGAATAATGAGCAGTTCTTC,CSAVLAGVNNEQFF
TRBV29-1,-,-,TRBJ2-7,TGCAGCGCATTTGTTAACTACGAGCAGTACTTC,CSAFVNYEQYF
TRBV7-9,-,-,TRBJ1-4,TGTGCCAGCAGCGCCCACCTTCAACGTAATGAAAAACTGTTTTTT,CASSAHLQRNEKLFF
TRBV20-1,TRBD2,many,TRBJ2-3,TGCAGTGCTAGATACGGGTCTAGCGGGTACACAGATACGCAGTATTTT,CSARYGSSGYTDTQYF
TRBV5-1,-,-,TRBJ2-4,TGCGCCAGCAGCTTGACTGGGGGCAAAAACATTCAGTACTTC,CASSLTGGKNIQYF
TRBV30,TRBD2,many,TRBJ2-7,TGTGCCTGGAGTCCCCCTCCCCGACTAGCGGTGACCTACGAGCAGTACTTC,CAWSPPPRLAVTYEQYF
TRBV3-1,-,many,TRBJ2-7,TGTGCCAGCAGCTCACCGGGCGGAACCTACGAGCAGTACTTC,CASSSPGGTYEQYF
TRBV5-1,-,many,TRBJ2-3,TGCGCCAGCACCCTATCCGGGAGCAGCACAGATACGCAGTATTTT,CASTLSGSSTDTQYF
TRBV6-2/TRBV6-3,TRBD2,few,TRBJ2-3,TGTGCCAGCAGTGCCCGGGAGGGTTACACAGATACGCAGTATTTT,CASSAREGYTDTQYF
TRBV5-6,TRBD2,-,TRBJ2-1,TGTGCCAGCAGCTTGCTTGGCCTAGCGGGAGGTGGTAATGAGCAGTTCTTC,CASSLLGLAGGGNEQFF
TRBV30,-,many,TRBJ2-1,TGTGCCTGGGACGGTAGCTCCTACAATGAGCAGTTCTTC,CAWDGSSYNEQFF
TRBV9,-,few,TRBJ2-1,TGTGCCAGCAGCGTGCATTGGGATGAGCAGTTCTTC,CASSVHWDEQFF
TRBV2,TRBD1,-,TRBJ2-7,TGTGCCAGCAGCCCCGGGACAGGGGTGAGGGAGCAGTACTTC,CASSPGTGVREQYF
TRBV6-1,TRBD2,many,TRBJ2-2,TGTGCCAGCAGTGAACGAAGCGGGAGGCGCACCGGGGAGCTGTTTTTT,CASSERSGRRTGELFF
TRBV20-1,TRBD1,few,TRBJ2-7,TGCAGTGTCAAAAGAGCTCCAGGGGGCCACGAGCAGTACTTC,CSVKRAPGGHEQYF
TRBV3-1,-,many,TRBJ1-2,TGTGCCAGCAGTTTATTAAACAGGGCTACCTATGGCTACACCTTC,CASSLLNRATYGYTF
TRBV20-1,-,-,TRBJ2-7,TGCAGTGCTAGTCGGGGGCCCCCTTCCCACGAGCAGTACTTC,CSASRGPPSHEQYF
TRBV24-1,-,few,TRBJ1-1,TGTGCCACCAGTGATTTGCGGGCAGGGGCAAGCTCCAAGTTGGTCACTGAAGCTTTCTTT,CATSDLRAGASSKLVTEAFF
TRBV6-2/TRBV6-3,-,few,TRBJ2-7,TGTGCCAGCAGTTACTTCTCTGGGCGGGGGCGCACCTACGAGCAGTACTTC,CASSYFSGRGRTYEQYF
TRBV12-3/TRBV12-4,TRBD1,-,TRBJ1-3,TGTGCCAGCAGGACGACAGGGGGCCCTCGGGAGGCCATATATTTT,CASRTTGGPREAIYF